This TCR beta chain was found in a study of cytomegalovirus exposure and HLA in healthy donors (dated by TCRdb to about 2017). The study in broad terms: In an earlier analysis of approximately 640 of the donors, 276 Gb of sequence data and 100 million or so unique TCR beta sequences from 150 million to 200 million T cells were reported. An early release that covered more than 550 HLA-typed donors contained around 300 gigabases of sequencing data and tens of millions of unique TCR sequences. Of the approximately 400 genotyped donors, roughly 85% fell in the genetic ancestry cluster associated with self-reported Caucasian donors. The study aimed to test whether cataloging public T cell receptors could reveal signatures of past pathogen exposure. The T cell repertoires of around 670 subjects were profiled by immunosequencing and related to cytomegalovirus serostatus. Besides the first cohort of 666 subjects, a separate validation cohort made up of 90 to 150 different subjects was used. To predict cytomegalovirus infection status, the study brought together high-throughput TCR immunosequencing, statistical association of individual TCRs with disease status, and machine learning. A later analysis re-analyzed previously published TCR beta repertoires from 650 to 800 donors and added high-resolution HLA genotyping to study TCR occurrence patterns. In the later analysis, no new phenotypic data were used to find candidate immune exposures; instead, reliance was placed on TCR beta sequences and their occurrence across donors. An earlier analysis of about 600 of the donors used high-throughput TCR beta sequencing to judge whether each TCR beta V gene segment behaved as functional or pseudogenic. Alongside the repertoire data, information on donor age, sex, ethnicity and CMV serostatus was compiled. A later genetic analysis used genome-wide SNP genotypes for about 60% of the roughly 700 donors, treating that subset as a discovery cohort. Every repertoire in the discovery cohort had been generated on one and the same sequencing platform. Both class I and class II loci were covered by HLA typing, at four-digit resolution. Typing coverage varied by locus: roughly 629-640 donors for A, B, C, DRB1 and DQB1; approximately 520 for DQA1; over 600 for DPA1; approximately 490 for DPB1. Roughly 5 DR-DQ haplotypes were handled as single units for association and clustering because linkage in the cohort was strong. Across 398 genotyped donors of the cohort, an average of about 240,000 unique TCR beta nucleotide sequences per donor were sequenced, and roughly a sixth of those sequences were non-productive.

Libraries were constructed by the immunoSEQ multiplex PCR assay. The multiplex PCR relied on a mix of 60 forward primers for TCR Vbeta segments and 13 reverse primers for TCR Jbeta segments. A multiplex PCR assay on genomic DNA amplified the CDR3 region of rearranged TCR beta genes. The amplified TCR beta libraries were sequenced on the Illumina HiSeq System as 87-base-pair reads. As for the original processing: A later analysis tallied tens of millions of unique TCR beta chains across the 700 or so repertoires, and approximately 12 million of those chains were shared by two or more donors. To remove PCR and sequencing errors, raw reads were error-corrected and collapsed into unique sequences using a nearest-neighbor algorithm that merged closely related sequences. CDR3 sequences were aligned to IMGT reference sequences to assign V, D and J gene segments. For a sequence to be retained, at least a six-nucleotide match to both a V gene segment and a J gene segment was required. Rearrangements were classified as productive when the CDR3 lacked stop codons and remained in frame with V and J, and all other rearrangements were classified as non-productive. Following IMGT convention, CDR3 was defined as the stretch from the second conserved V-encoded cysteine to the conserved J-encoded phenylalanine. In an earlier analysis of approximately 500 of the donors, sequences lacking an unambiguous match to a single V gene segment were excluded. In an earlier analysis of several hundred of the donors, a V segment was called functional when productive rearrangements were above 56.7%, and segregating when the standard deviation between donors exceeded 5%. A statistical classification framework was built to diagnose cytomegalovirus status from the catalog of TCR beta chain sequences. V and J gene assignment, in a later analysis, came from comparing TCR nucleotide sequences with IMGT/GENE-DB human TR gene sequences. Using the TCRdist pipeline, a later analysis assigned CDR3 sequences along with most-parsimonious VDJ recombination scenarios. In a later analysis, each TCR beta chain was defined by its CDR3 amino acid sequence together with its V-gene family, and reads lacking a unique V-gene family were excluded. To address suspected cross-contamination and a sequencing artifact, a later analysis removed under 600 highly shared, low-generation-probability nucleotide sequences. In a later analysis, a clonal expansion index for each public chain was calculated from normalized within-repertoire ranks of inferred template counts. Generation probabilities in a later analysis came from a VDJ recombination model fitted to out-of-frame rearrangements, and those results were checked against IGoR. In a later analysis, hypergeometric tests were used to score TCR-TCR, TCR-HLA and TCR-CMV co-occurrence, with a repertoire-size bias correction applied to TCR pairs. A later analysis estimated false discovery rates by permuting HLA or CMV assignments 20 times. A later analysis grouped co-occurring TCRs with DBSCAN, adding TCRdist sequence similarity when clustering within HLA-allele-positive subsets. Repertoires with fewer than 30,000 or more than 120,000 public chains were left out of co-occurrence clustering, as were a handful of repertoires with anomalous nucleotide sharing. In TCRdb, the immuneACCESS table is reduced to in-frame sequences with V and J assigned. These tables do not hold every clone; where another copy was compared, an unresolved V gene accounts for under half, and the others remain unexplained. V and J calls and clone size come straight from that table; D and trimming were deduced from the DNA. Recorded for this sample are under 200,000 clones; over 65% of them occurred a single time. Roughly 3% of the sample comes from the top ten.

The cohort comprised approximately 700 healthy bone marrow donors. At the time of sampling, every cohort member was nominally healthy, though immune exposures that went unrecorded were likely present. The donor was CMV seronegative and belonged to the group of around 350 seronegative cohort members. A peripheral blood sample was collected from each donor, and TCR beta sequencing was performed on peripheral blood mononuclear cells. Genomic DNA extraction from the blood cell samples was performed with the Qiagen DNeasy Blood Extraction Kit. Comment on this clone: The antigen this receptor binds is unknown. No base-level quality is on record; no much larger clone is a single base apart.

Overall study outcomes, separate from this receptor: Broadly in line with IMGT annotations, most TCR beta V segments showed up in productive rearrangements about 87% or about 30% of the time in an earlier analysis of around 600 of the donors. The study listed over 150 TCR beta chains as associated with cytomegalovirus. When HLA alleles, especially DR and DQ, strongly co-occurred, attributing TCR associations to individual alleles was difficult. A later genetic analysis reported fewer N-insertions in productive TCRs among donors in an Asian-associated ancestry cluster than the roughly 640-donor mean. In a later genetic analysis, a missense DCLRE1C variant was associated with V-gene and J-gene trimming of TCR beta chains, and the association was replicated in an independent cohort. Linkage disequilibrium might explain the correlated functional status among segregating V segments, but an unknown experimental factor could not be excluded. Most TCR sequences were observed very rarely across donors, whereas some public TCRs were present in many individuals. A cluster of highly shared sequence variants was judged likely to represent a technical artifact of the sequencing pipeline. According to a later analysis, TCR association rates differed among HLA loci, with DRB1 alleles showing the most associated TCRs and HLA-C alleles showing the fewest. Roughly uniform sequencing depth across donors was assumed in presence/absence analyses, although this assumption may not hold. A further reported finding was that TCR beta sequences accurately predicted the HLA-A and HLA-B alleles for most subjects in the first cohort. Specific HLA alleles were associated with 15,000 to 20,000 TCR beta sequences at a false discovery rate of 0.05 in a later analysis. The earlier analysis of around 600 of the donors excluded some 16 rarely observed V segments, including chromosome 9 orphons, because counts were too low. A few of the identified cytomegalovirus-associated TCR beta chains were confirmed in vitro to be specific for cytomegalovirus antigens. The 87-base-pair reads could not distinguish some IMGT-functional V segments, including TRBV6-2 and TRBV6-3, so those segments were excluded. According to the authors, the approach could potentially be generalized to other disease states and immunological phenotypes. Immune exposure information for the cohort was limited to CMV serostatus. In this cohort, only TCR beta chains were sequenced, and detectable features were limited by the absence of alpha or paired-chain data. In a later analysis, several top co-occurrence clusters were reported to appear linked to parvovirus B19, influenza, CMV and Epstein-Barr virus. In a later analysis, most CMV-associated TCR beta chains were found to appear HLA-restricted, with HLA associations seemingly driven largely by CMV exposure. HLA typing was unavailable for some donors at each locus, so association tests used only the typed subset. Compared with equally common non-associated chains, HLA-associated TCR beta chains in a later analysis were more clonally expanded and had lower generation probabilities. The classifier was reported to diagnose cytomegalovirus status with high specificity and sensitivity in both the original and validation cohorts.

The CDR1 and CDR2 encoded by the germline V gene (reference sequence) are SGHKS and YYEKEE. Germline trimming: 5 bases from V, 4 bases from J; junction bases outside gene matches: 5. Counted from cysteine to phenylalanine, this CDR3 has 15 amino acids. Only the CDR3 DNA stays, 45 bases, in frame from base 1. This TCR was sampled from a middle-aged woman in good health and CMV-seronegative. Sequencing input: PBMCs. The sequence is built from TRBV5-5 and TRBJ2-1, with 11 bases aligning to TRBD2. In nucleotide form, the sequence is TGTGCCAGCAGGAAACTAGCGGGGGAGTACAATGAGCAGTTCTTC. Translated, this gives CASRKLAGEYNEQFF.